The T cell receptor (beta chain) described here comes from a study of OX40 agonist ivuxolimab in advanced cancers. Study in general: At doses from 0.01 to 10 mg/kg, patients were given intravenous ivuxolimab every 2 weeks. People in dose escalation had one of these cancers: hepatocellular carcinoma, melanoma, renal cell or head and neck cancer. General observations from the study: It was not determined which antigens were specifically recognized by the peripheral T cells that had undergone clonal expansion.

Comments on this clone: Antigen unknown.

Libraries were prepared by immunoSEQ multiplex PCR; TCRdb keeps only in-frame clonotypes and omits some of them. The sample carries around 90,000 clones, about 94% recorded once. The germline V gene encodes CDR1 SNHLY and CDR2 FYNNEI. This CDR3 has 15 amino acids. Trimming at V came to 7 bases and at J to 8 bases, leaving 12 bases not matched to a gene. The rearrangement links TRBV2 to TRBJ2-1; 9 nucleotides align to TRBD2. This specimen consisted of CD4+ or CD8+ T cells sorted from blood, obtained in a trial of the OX40 agonist ivuxolimab. The sequence was obtained from an adult with an advanced solid tumor such as melanoma, head and neck, liver or kidney cancer. For the CDR3, the DNA is TGTGCCAGCACTCAAGGGGCTAGCGGGATTTATGAGCAGTTCTTC. It encodes CASTQGASGIYEQFF.